This T cell receptor beta chain was documented in a study of cytomegalovirus exposure and HLA in healthy donors. Study in general: The same platform was used for the 120 or so validation repertoires as for the approximately 630 first-cohort repertoires, as reported in a later analysis. The study's findings and limits: It was confirmed in vitro that three of the CMV-associated chains were specific for CMV antigens. It was reported that the classifier diagnosed cytomegalovirus status with high specificity and sensitivity in both the original and validation cohorts. Subsequent analysis of the approximately 110 validation repertoires found a tendency for first-cohort TCR clusters to co-occur.

The V and J ends lost 3 bases and 7 bases respectively, with 13 bases between them. Germline V gives CDR1 LNHDA, CDR2 SQIVND (reference sequence). CDR3 length: 14 amino acids. This clone occurred once. The antigen is not known. Only in-frame clones appear in the TCRdb table, and some are missing; sequencing was by immunoSEQ multiplex PCR. Here the sample spans more than 110,000 clones, 86% being singletons. Sequenced sample: PBMCs. V usage is TRBV19 and J usage is TRBJ2-1; D may be TRBD1 (6 bases). This TCR came from a man aged 18 to 35 in good health and CMV-seronegative. CDR3 region: CASSIRGLENEQFF. In DNA form, the CDR3 reads TGTGCCAGTAGTATTAGGGGGTTAGAAAATGAGCAGTTCTTC.